The next 17 T cell receptor beta chains were all read from a single sample in a study of Graves' ophthalmopathy and Graves' hyperthyroidism. RNA transcripts provided the template for amplifying TCR beta CDR3 regions. First-round RT-PCR relied on HTBI primers, and a second-round multiplex PCR came next. MiXCR, run by TCRdb on the multiplex PCR reads, gives a single entry per CDR3 protein. This sample has under 250,000 distinct CDR3 sequences; 20% to 25% occur once, and the top ten carry roughly 42%. Sequencing was done on a sample of peripheral blood. All receptors come from a woman between 50 and 59 years old with Graves' ophthalmopathy.

This clonotype appeared many times. This chain joins TRBV28 and TRBJ2-7; 7 nucleotides agree with TRBD1. The CDR3 covers 14 residues. CDR1 is MDHEN and CDR2 is SYDVKM in the germline V gene. V shed 6 bases and J 3 bases; nucleotides not matched to a gene: 8. CDR3 nucleotide sequence: TGTGCCAGCAGCTCAGGGGGTCGGGGCTACGAGCAGTACTTC. Encoded protein: CASSSGGRGYEQYF.

There are many counts of this clonotype. The genes are TRBV7-2 and TRBJ2-7, with 12 bases lining up with TRBD1. Germline-derived CDR1 and CDR2 are SGHTA and FQGNSA. CDR3 size: 20 residues. V dropped 5 bases and J dropped 5; count of bases not matched to a gene: 22. The CDR3 nucleotides are TGTGCCAGCAGCACCCCCCGTTCACGTTTCCCCGGGACAGGGGGCAACGAGCAGTACTTC. Its protein product is CASSTPRSRFPGTGGNEQYF.

This clonotype came up many times. The rearrangement joins TRBV2 to TRBJ1-3; D is unresolved. CDR1 is SNHLY and CDR2 is FYNNEI in the germline V gene. This CDR3 comprises 14 residues. V gave up 7 bases and J gave up 3 bases, with 13 bases separating them. The CDR3 loop reads CASTRLPGGNTIYF. CDR3 sequence (DNA): TGTGCCAGCACGAGGCTCCCGGGTGGAAACACCATATATTTT.

Regarding this clonotype: An end of the junction differs from the germline gene, which may be a read error. V gene TRBV28 combines with J gene TRBJ2-5, with TRBD2 matching 12 bases. CDR3 length: 14 residues. Germline values: CDR1 MDHEN, CDR2 SYDVKM. This CDR3 reads CASSHTSGGETQYF. The CDR3 nucleotides are TGCGCCAGCAGCCACACTAGCGGGGGGGAGACCCAGTACTTC. Full variable domain (missing parts from reference TRBV28 and TRBJ2-5): DVKVTQSSRYLVKRTGEKVFLECVQDMDHENMFWYRQDPGLGLRLIYFSYDVKMKEKGDIPEGYSVSREKKERFSLILESASTNQTSMYLCASSHTSGGETQYFGPGTRLLVL.

In its sample, this clonotype was seen a few times. The gene calls are TRBV11-2 and TRBJ1-1, with D perhaps matching TRBD1 (5 bases). Trimming removed 8 bases from V and 4 bases from J, with 14 bases in between. This CDR3 is built from 13 residues. CDR1 SGHAT and CDR2 FQNNGV come from the germline V gene. The CDR3 sequence: CASSRDFSTEAFF. CDR3 sequence (DNA): TGTGCCAGCTCAAGGGACTTCTCCACTGAAGCTTTCTTT.

This clonotype has ten or more counts. The V call is TRBV5-1, the J call TRBJ2-7, with D possibly TRBD2 on 6 matching bases. This CDR3 is built from 14 residues. With 2 bases removed from V and 5 bases from J, the gap between germline ends came to 14 bases. Germline lookup yields CDR1 SGHRS and CDR2 YFSETQ. The CDR3 loop is CASSFSSGVNEQYF. In DNA, the CDR3 is TGCGCCAGCAGCTTCAGTTCGGGGGTTAACGAGCAGTACTTC.

This clonotype was found many times. The J gene is TRBJ1-2, the V gene TRBV7-9, with 10 bases lining up with TRBD1. Losses at the gene ends were 3 bases for V and 7 bases for J; bases not matched to a gene: 8. From germline, CDR1 is SEHNR and CDR2 FQNEAQ (reference sequence). The CDR3 is made up of 15 amino acids. CDR3 bases: TGTGCCAGCAGCTTCGGGACAGGGGATGTCGGTGGCTACACCTTC. Translating gives CASSFGTGDVGGYTF.

This clonotype was found many times. This sequence joins TRBV5-1 and TRBJ2-7, with no clear D. Trimming removed 1 base from V and 2 bases from J, with 10 bases in between. CDR1 and CDR2 from the germline V gene are SGHRS and YFSETQ. CDR3 length: 14 amino acids. CDR3 nucleotides: TGCGCCAGCAGCTTGTTGGCTAAACCCTACGAGCAGTACTTC. Protein: CASSLLAKPYEQYF. Based on the CDR3 plus reference TRBV5-1 and TRBJ2-7, the full variable domain is KAGVTQTPRYLIKTRGQQVTLSCSPISGHRSVSWYQQTPGQGLQFLFEYFSETQRNKGNFPGRFSGRQFSNSRSEMNVSTLELGDSALYLCASSLLAKPYEQYFGPGTRLTVT.

Many counts were recorded for this clonotype. The V gene is TRBV6-5, the J gene TRBJ2-2; 14 nucleotides line up with TRBD2. This CDR3 contains 14 residues. Germline CDR1 and CDR2: MNHEY and SVGAGI. J gave up 5 bases and V 10 bases, and 3 bases lay outside the gene matches. CDR3 sequence: CATGLAGVTGELFF. The CDR3 DNA sequence: TGTGCCACGGGACTAGCGGGAGTAACCGGGGAGCTGTTTTTT.

The table lists this clonotype with many counts. V gene TRBV12-3 or TRBV12-4 combines with J gene TRBJ1-3, with unresolved D. Trimming cost V 3 bases and J 5 bases, with 17 bases left between them. This CDR3 region has 16 residues. CDR3 bases: TGTGCCAGCAGTTTTGAGGGTACCCATTCAAGAAACACCATATATTTT. Residues: CASSFEGTHSRNTIYF.

This clonotype was recorded a few times. The chain carries TRBV4-2 and TRBJ1-3; D is unresolved. This CDR3 contains 16 residues. The V gene lost 0 bases and the J gene lost 0 bases, with 9 bases spanning the gap. CDR1 LGHNA and CDR2 YNFKEQ come from the germline V gene. The CDR3 protein is CASSQEGGISGNTIYF. The CDR3 DNA reads TGTGCCAGCAGCCAAGAGGGTGGTATCTCTGGAAACACCATATATTTT.

This clonotype was recorded only once. The chain employs TRBV24-1 and TRBJ1-5; D is perhaps TRBD1 (5 bases). The length of the CDR3 is 14 residues. V lost 7 bases and J lost 1, with 10 bases in between. Germline V gene sequence: CDR1 KGHDR, CDR2 SFDVKD. The CDR3 coding sequence is TGTGCCACCAGCCAAGCAGGGAGCAATCAGCCCCAGCATTTT. Its protein is CATSQAGSNQPQHF.

This clonotype was picked up one time. This sequence joins TRBV20-1 and TRBJ2-5; 11 nucleotides line up with TRBD1. The J segment lost 4 bases and the V segment lost 6 bases, leaving 7 bases of the junction unmatched. Germline CDR1 DFQATT, CDR2 SNEGSKA (reference sequence). The CDR3 contains 14 residues. CDR3 nucleotides: TGCAGTGCAGAAACCGGGACAGGGGGAGAGACCCAGTACTTC. Its protein product is CSAETGTGGETQYF.

There are many counts of this clonotype. The CDR3 sequence is CASSSGSRGETQYF. The CDR3 bases are TGTGCCAGCAGTTCCGGCTCGCGGGGGGAGACCCAGTACTTC. The gene calls are TRBV6-5 and TRBJ2-5; 7 positions match TRBD2. V shed 4 bases and J 5 bases; nucleotides not matched to a gene: 7. Germline V gives CDR1 MNHEY, CDR2 SVGAGI. The CDR3 length is 14 residues.

With regard to this clonotype: The conserved phenylalanine or tryptophan is not found at the CDR3 terminus, so this likely reflects a read error. The chain combines TRBV11-1 with TRBJ1-2; D call uncertain. Germline lookup yields CDR1 SGHAT and CDR2 FQDESV (reference sequence). The CDR3 length is 16 residues. V gave up 6 bases and J gave up 6 bases, with 23 bases separating them. The CDR3 region is CASSPWRASSPDGYTI. The CDR3 nucleotides are TGTGCCAGCAGTCCCTGGCGGGCCTCAAGCCCTGATGGCTACACCATC.

The chain uses TRBV19 and TRBJ1-5, with TRBD1 matching over 8 bases. From germline, CDR1 is LNHDA and CDR2 SQIVND (reference sequence). The junction had 9 bases not matched to a gene; V was cut back by 4 bases and J by 4 bases. CDR3 length equals 16 residues. DNA of the CDR3: TGTGCCAGTAGTACGACAGGGGTACTTGGGAATCAGCCCCAGCATTTT. Translated: CASSTTGVLGNQPQHF.

Notes on this clonotype: This may arise from a read error, as a much more abundant clone is one base away. The chain couples TRBV5-1 to TRBJ1-6, with no clear D. The CDR3 sequence is 13 residues long. Germline-derived CDR1 and CDR2 are SGHRS and YFSETQ. CDR3 coding DNA: TGCGCCAGCAGGTTGGAGCGGGGTTCAGCCCTCCACTTT. This gives the protein CASRLERGSALHF.